This T cell receptor beta chain was identified in a study of CD8 T cells in Susac syndrome. Comment on this clonotype: Its antigen remains unknown.

Study outcomes and limitations: The Susac syndrome CD4+ T cell repertoires displayed no clonal expansion.

Random hexamers served to reverse transcribe about 0.5 to 1 ug RNA. The TCR beta CDR3 was amplified by immunoSEQ multiplex PCR across 54 Vbeta, 13 Jbeta. MiXCR was run by TCRdb on the immunoSEQ multiplex PCR reads, yielding one entry per CDR3 protein. The sample records 200,000 to 300,000 distinct CDR3 sequences, 90% to 97% being singletons. Sequencing targeted TCR beta in T cells from blood (CD8+ and CD4+). The authors negatively isolated CD8+ and CD4+ T cells and FACS-enriched TEMRA cells. Germline lookup yields CDR1 SQVTM and CDR2 ANQGSEA. This CDR3 has 14 amino acids. V was cut by 4 bases and J by 3 bases, with 12 bases left in between.

The clonotype was recovered from a human donor with Susac syndrome. This chain joins TRBV29-1 and TRBJ2-2; a possible D gene is TRBD1 (6 bases). Sample: CD4+ T cells from PBMCs. CDR3 nucleotides: TGCAGCGTTGGTGGGGGCCCCGACACCGGGGAGCTGTTTTTT. It is translated as CSVGGGPDTGELFF.